The 18 T cell receptor beta chains below all came from one sample that was sequenced in a study of neurological immune-mediated disorders (dated by TCRdb to between 2018 and 2021). Library construction relied on 5' RACE. Sequencing relied on an Illumina HiSeq 2500. TCRdb redid the processing of the public reads, applying fastp at Q25 and MiXCR, and retained in-frame beta chains. Rows with one shared CDR3 protein collapse into an entry with the most common genes and DNA. This sample is represented by some 60,000 distinct CDR3 sequences; under 5.5% of them were singletons. The ten largest clones take up around 3.3% of the sample. Material: PBMCs. The source is a woman aged 50 to 60 with multiple sclerosis.

Many counts were recorded for this clonotype. The CDR3 reads CSAKGTELAKNIQYF. The CDR3 DNA reads TGCAGTGCTAAGGGGACAGAACTAGCCAAAAACATTCAGTACTTC. V and J are TRBV20-1 and TRBJ2-4; 7 nucleotides line up with TRBD1. The J segment lost 0 bases and the V segment lost 4 bases, leaving 6 bases of the junction unmatched. Germline V gives CDR1 DFQATT, CDR2 SNEGSKA (reference sequence). The CDR3 contains 15 residues.

This clonotype was found many times. The chain links TRBV28 to TRBJ2-1; no clear D. Germline lookup yields CDR1 MDHEN and CDR2 SYDVKM. V was clipped by 3 bases and J by 5 bases, with 2 bases between them. CDR3 length: 11 amino acids. The DNA of the CDR3 is TGTGCCAGCAGTTTGAACAATGAGCAGTTCTTC. Its translation is CASSLNNEQFF.

This clonotype has ten or more counts. The chain carries TRBV5-1 and TRBJ2-1; TRBD1 matches at 7 bases. The CDR3 is made up of 15 amino acids. V lost 0 bases, J lost 2 bases, and 2 bases stayed unmatched. Germline V gives CDR1 SGHRS, CDR2 YFSETQ. CDR3 protein: CASSLGGQTYNEQFF. The CDR3 DNA is TGCGCCAGCAGCTTGGGGGGACAGACCTACAATGAGCAGTTCTTC.

This clonotype was counted ten times or more. The rearrangement joins TRBV4-3 to TRBJ2-3, with TRBD2 matching 7 bases. Germline V gene data show CDR1 as LGHNA and CDR2 as YSLEER. The CDR3 covers 16 residues. Trimming removed 2 bases from V and 0 bases from J; junction bases left unmatched: 5. CDR3 in amino acids: CASSQLAESSTDTQYF. The CDR3 DNA reads as TGCGCCAGCAGCCAACTAGCGGAGTCTAGCACAGATACGCAGTATTTT.

This clonotype was counted many times. The V and J genes are TRBV5-1 and TRBJ1-1, with D hard to call. With 4 bases removed from V and 5 bases from J, the gap between germline ends came to 21 bases. This CDR3 is 16 amino acids long. Germline V gene lookup returns CDR1 SGHRS and CDR2 YFSETQ. The CDR3 protein is CASSLEVLEGLTEAFF. The CDR3 DNA follows: TGCGCCAGCAGCCTTGAGGTTTTGGAGGGCTTGACTGAAGCTTTCTTT. The full variable domain, rest sourced from reference TRBV5-1 and TRBJ1-1, is KAGVTQTPRYLIKTRGQQVTLSCSPISGHRSVSWYQQTPGQGLQFLFEYFSETQRNKGNFPGRFSGRQFSNSRSEMNVSTLELGDSALYLCASSLEVLEGLTEAFFGQGTRLTVV.

This clonotype was recorded many times. This rearrangement joins TRBV4-1 to TRBJ2-7; D gene uncertain. Trimming pared 5 bases from V and 1 base from J, leaving 18 bases between. From germline, CDR1 is MGHRA and CDR2 YSYEKL. The CDR3 has 16 amino acids. The CDR3 sequence is CASSYNQAPLSYEQYV. In DNA, the CDR3 is TGCGCCAGCAGCTACAACCAAGCCCCGCTGTCCTACGAGCAGTACGTC.

This clonotype was observed at least ten times. The chain employs TRBV5-1 and TRBJ2-2; D gene ambiguous. The V gene lost 1 base and the J gene lost 0 bases, with 7 bases spanning the gap. CDR3 length: 15 residues. Germline V gene lookup returns CDR1 SGHRS and CDR2 YFSETQ. The CDR3 nucleotides are TGCGCCAGCAGCTTGAGGAGCTCGAACACCGGGGAGCTGTTTTTT. As protein: CASSLRSSNTGELFF.

The genes are TRBV7-7 and TRBJ2-5; D remains unclear. Germline V gene lookup returns CDR1 SSHAT and CDR2 FNYEAQ (reference sequence). The length of the CDR3 is 16 residues. For the CDR3, the DNA is TGTTCATCCTCATTAGGCATGGGTTGGGTTCAAGAGACCCAGTACTTC. Its translation is CSSSLGMGWVQETQYF.

This clonotype was detected ten times or more. The chain combines TRBV27 with TRBJ2-2; possibly TRBD1 for D (5 bases). Trimming took off 3 bases at V and 7 bases at J, with 15 bases between the two ends. The CDR3 is 15 residues long. Germline-derived CDR1 and CDR2 are MNHEY and SMNVEV (reference sequence). The CDR3 sequence is CASSLMGPGGGELFF. The CDR3 DNA reads TGTGCCAGCAGTTTGATGGGGCCGGGTGGCGGGGAGCTGTTTTTT.

This clonotype was detected ten times or more. It is likely a read error, because the conserved phenylalanine at the end of the CDR3 is missing. The chain combines TRBV2 with TRBJ1-3; the D gene is possibly TRBD1 (5 bases). Trimming left V 4 bases short and J 0 bases short, with 10 bases between. Germline CDR1 reads SNHLY; CDR2 reads FYNNEI. The CDR3 covers 15 residues. DNA for the CDR3: TGTGCCAGCAGTGTGGGGGGAGTCTCTGGAAACACCATATATGTT. Amino acid sequence: CASSVGGVSGNTIYV.

This clonotype was counted at least ten times. The chain joins TRBV6-2 or TRBV6-3 to TRBJ2-7; the D is unclear. The CDR3 contains 15 residues. Germline CDR1 MNHEY, CDR2 SVGEGT. V gave up 3 bases and J gave up 5 bases, with 17 bases separating them. DNA for the CDR3: TGTGCCAGCAGTTATTCACACACGTCCGAGAACGAGCAGTACTTC. Translating it yields CASSYSHTSENEQYF.

This clonotype was observed at least ten times. The chain is built from TRBV4-3 and TRBJ2-1, with TRBD2 identical over 12 bases. V lost 1 base, J lost 5 bases, and 6 bases stayed unmatched. The CDR3 runs 17 residues. CDR1 is LGHNA and CDR2 is YSLEER in the germline V gene. The CDR3 DNA reads as TGCGCCAGCAGCCAAGCGGGTCGACTAGCGGGAGACAATGAGCAGTTCTTC. Translation gives CASSQAGRLAGDNEQFF.

This clonotype was observed at least ten times. The V gene is TRBV5-1, the J gene TRBJ2-2, with a possible D match to TRBD1 (5 bases). Germline V gene lookup returns CDR1 SGHRS and CDR2 YFSETQ. The CDR3 is 15 residues long. V was clipped by 7 bases and J by 2 bases, with 15 bases between them. CDR3 sequence: CASRPGPSNTGELFF. The CDR3 bases are TGCGCCAGCCGGCCAGGGCCTTCAAACACCGGGGAGCTGTTTTTT.

This clonotype turned up a few times. The rearrangement joins TRBV7-3 to TRBJ2-1; D is perhaps TRBD1 (6 bases). CDR3 length equals 14 residues. The V and J ends lost 5 bases and 7 bases respectively, with 15 bases between them. Looked up from germline, CDR1 is SGHTA and CDR2 is FQGTGA. CDR3: CASSQPDRKNEQFF. In DNA form, the CDR3 reads TGTGCCAGCAGCCAACCGGACAGAAAGAATGAGCAGTTCTTC.

This clonotype has at least ten counts. V is TRBV6-2 or TRBV6-3 and J is TRBJ2-3, with TRBD1 matching 7 bases. The germline CDR1 and CDR2 sequences are MNHEY and SVGEGT. This CDR3 is built from 15 residues. Trimming took 6 bases from V and 4 from J; bases not matched to a gene: 10. CDR3 nucleotide sequence: TGTGCCAGCAGGCGCACAGGGGTCCAGGCAGATACGCAGTATTTT. This translates into CASRRTGVQADTQYF.

Many counts were recorded for this clonotype. J is TRBJ1-6 and V is TRBV9; 8 nucleotides agree with TRBD1. There are 15 residues in the CDR3. J was trimmed by 2 bases and V by 3 bases; bases with no gene match: 1. CDR1 and CDR2 (germline): SGDLS, YYNGEE. The CDR3 protein is CASSGQGTYNSPLHF. The DNA of the CDR3 is TGTGCCAGCAGCGGACAGGGGACCTATAATTCACCCCTCCACTTT.

In its sample, this clonotype was seen many times. The chain has TRBV5-1 and TRBJ2-5; the D gene is possibly TRBD2 (5 bases). The V and J ends lost 2 bases and 2 bases respectively, with 13 bases between them. The CDR3 runs to 15 residues. CDR1 is SGHRS and CDR2 is YFSETQ in the germline V gene. CDR3 nucleotide sequence: TGCGCCAGCAGCTTCGGACGGGGAGAACAAGAGACCCAGTACTTC. It is translated as CASSFGRGEQETQYF.

In the case of this clonotype: A read error may explain this, as a much larger clone is one base away. The V gene is TRBV6-1, the J gene TRBJ1-1; D is unclear. Per germline, CDR1 MNHNS and CDR2 SASEGT. V was trimmed by 6 bases and J by 1 base, leaving 12 bases between them. The CDR3 is made up of 14 amino acids. CDR3 sequence (DNA): TGTGCCAGCAGCCCCCACGTGGGGAACACTGAAGCTTTCTTT. As protein: CASSPHVGNTEAFF.